The clone carrying this T cell receptor (beta chain) was seen more than once but under ten times. These data come from a study of blood T cell repertoires in COVID-19. As for the study in general: There were acute and convalescent COVID-19 samples, and they came from the United States, Italy and Spain. PBMCs, B-cell-depleted T cells, or T cells provided the cDNA or gDNA that made up the material.

Authors' methods: Amplifying reference gene primers gave estimates of nucleated cell counts. Profiling relied on immunoSEQ multiplex PCR, and the TCRdb table lists in-frame clones only, not all of them. That table supplies the V and J calls and clone size; D and trimming were determined from the DNA. The data hold over 70,000 clones, with around 82% observed a single time. V lost 0 bases and J 7 bases, leaving 16 bases between the germline ends. This CDR3 has 16 residues. Germline loops: CDR1 LGHDT, CDR2 YNNKEL (reference sequence). What was sequenced was peripheral blood. The genes are TRBV3-1 (or the pseudogene TRBV3-2) and TRBJ2-1, with D possibly TRBD1 on 6 matching bases. This TCR was sampled from a man between 60 and 75 years old with acute or convalescent COVID-19. For the CDR3, the DNA is TGTGCCAGCAGCCAAGAAGGACTGAGGGGGTTTAATGAGCAGTTCTTC. Protein product: CASSQEGLRGFNEQFF.